This T cell receptor (beta chain) originates from a study of radiation and T cells in renal cell carcinoma. Study context: Nephrectomy followed 15 Gy stereotactic body radiation by 4 weeks.

TCRdb keeps only in-frame clones here, not all; method: immunoSEQ multiplex PCR. The table lists about 120,000 clones, more than 80% of them singletons, with 1.9% in the top ten. A word on this clone: No antigen is known for it.

As to time point: blood 2 weeks post-SBRT. Documented treatment: 15 Gy SBRT to primary tumor, nephrectomy 4 weeks later. The tumor was a clear cell renal cell carcinoma. General study results and limits: Pretreatment tumor biopsies were lacking, so baseline clonotypes are unknown. From baseline, blood top tumor clonotypes peaked at 2 weeks post-radiation.

Germline V gene data show CDR1 as MNHNS and CDR2 as SASEGT. V dropped 1 base and J dropped 3 bases, with 6 bases sitting between them. The CDR3 totals 13 residues. The clonotype originates from a woman in her sixties with renal cell carcinoma. The V gene is TRBV6-1, the J gene TRBJ1-2; D unresolved. Specimen: blood, collected from a patient whose treatment included radiotherapy and nephrectomy. CDR3 sequence: CASSEEDYYGYTF. Written as DNA, the CDR3 is TGTGCCAGCAGTGAAGAGGACTACTATGGCTACACCTTC.